This T cell receptor (beta chain) was identified in a study of blood T cell repertoires in COVID-19. Generated by immunoSEQ multiplex PCR, the TCRdb table keeps only in-frame clones and is missing some. The sample has about 53,000 clones; approximately 90% are singletons. The clonotype comes from a man at least 80 years old with acute or convalescent COVID-19. Sample: peripheral blood.

In nucleotides, the CDR3 is TGTGCCAGCAGCTTAGGGATACAGGGTTTGGACTATGGCTACACCTTC. Translating it yields CASSLGIQGLDYGYTF. The gene calls are TRBV7-9 and TRBJ1-2; possibly TRBD1 for D (6 bases). This CDR3 spans 16 amino acids. CDR1 and CDR2 from the germline V gene are SEHNR and FQNEAQ (reference sequence). V was shortened by 1 base and J by 3 bases, with 15 bases between the two germline ends.